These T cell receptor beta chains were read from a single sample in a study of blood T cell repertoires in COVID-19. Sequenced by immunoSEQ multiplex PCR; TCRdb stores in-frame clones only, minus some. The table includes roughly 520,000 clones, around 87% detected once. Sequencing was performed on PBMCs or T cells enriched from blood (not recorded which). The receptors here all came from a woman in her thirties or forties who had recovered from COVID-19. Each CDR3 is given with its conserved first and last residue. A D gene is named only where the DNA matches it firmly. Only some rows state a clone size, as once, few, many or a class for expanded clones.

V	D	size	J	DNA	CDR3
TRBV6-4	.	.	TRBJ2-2	TGTGCCAGCAAAGGGAGCGCCACCGGCACCGGGGAGCTGTTTTTT	CASKGSATGTGELFF
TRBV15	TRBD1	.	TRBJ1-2	TGTGCCACCAGCAGAGATTCCGGGACAGTCTATGGCTACACCTTC	CATSRDSGTVYGYTF
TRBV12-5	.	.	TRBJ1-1	TGTGCTAGTGGTTTGGTCCCTCCCACTGAAGCTTTCTTT	CASGLVPPTEAFF
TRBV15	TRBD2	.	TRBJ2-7	TGTGCCACCAGCAGAGAAACTAATAGCGGGGCCTTACAGTACTTC	CATSRETNSGALQYF
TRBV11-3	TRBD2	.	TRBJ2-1	TGTGCCAGCAGCCTGAGGACTAGCGGCTACAATGAGCAGTTCTTC	CASSLRTSGYNEQFF
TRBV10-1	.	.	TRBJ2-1	TGCGCCAGCAGTGAGTCCGACAACTACAATGAGCAGTTCTTC	CASSESDNYNEQFF
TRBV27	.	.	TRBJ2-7	TGTGCCAGCAGCTCCCTGGGGGCGGAGCAGTACTTC	CASSSLGAEQYF
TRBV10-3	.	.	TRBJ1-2	TGTGCCATCAGTGCTCAAGGGGTGGATGGCTACACCTTC	CAISAQGVDGYTF
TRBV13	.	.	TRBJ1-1	TGTGCCAGCATCCCCGTGGGTCAGGTGAACACTGAAGCTTTCTTT	CASIPVGQVNTEAFF
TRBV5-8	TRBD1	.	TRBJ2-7	TGTGCCAGCAGCTTGGCCTCGGCAGGGGGCGCGTACGAGCAGTACTTC	CASSLASAGGAYEQYF
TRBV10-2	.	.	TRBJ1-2	TGCGCCAGCAGCGAACCCACCTTTCCTGGGACTTCGCTCTTCGACTATGGCTACACCTTC	CASSEPTFPGTSLFDYGYTF
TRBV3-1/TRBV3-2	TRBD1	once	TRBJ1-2	TGTGCCAGCAGCCGAACCGGGACAGGGGAAGGCTACACCTTC	CASSRTGTGEGYTF
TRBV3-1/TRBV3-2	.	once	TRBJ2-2	TGTGCCAGCAGCCCCCTCGGGAGGGGGCTGTCCGGGGAGCTGTTTTTT	CASSPLGRGLSGELFF
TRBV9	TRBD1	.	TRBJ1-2	TGTGCCAGCAGCCCCCCGGACAGGAGCTTTTATGGCTACACCTTC	CASSPPDRSFYGYTF
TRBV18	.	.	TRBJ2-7	TGTGCCAGCTCATCCCAACCGCTCACCAACGGGGATTTCTACGAGCAGTACTTC	CASSSQPLTNGDFYEQYF
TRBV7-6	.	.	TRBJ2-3	TGTGCCAGCAGCTTATACGGGAGAGGCACAGATACGCAGTATTTT	CASSLYGRGTDTQYF
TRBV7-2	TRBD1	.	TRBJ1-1	TGTGCCAGCAGGGACAGGGTTCCCACTGAAGCTTTCTTT	CASRDRVPTEAFF
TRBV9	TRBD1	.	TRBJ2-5	TGTGCCAGCAGCGCCTTTCACGGACAGGGGGAGACCCAGTACTTC	CASSAFHGQGETQYF
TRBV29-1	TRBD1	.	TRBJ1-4	TGCAGCGTTGAACGTTTTGGGGGACAGGGGCGCCAAATGGAAAAACTGTTTTTT	CSVERFGGQGRQMEKLFF
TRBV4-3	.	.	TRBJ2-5	TGCGCCAGCAGCCAAGATCGGGGGGAGACCCAGTACTTC	CASSQDRGETQYF
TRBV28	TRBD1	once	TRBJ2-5	TGTGCCAGCAGTTTTGGGACAGGGTTGGAGACCCAGTACTTC	CASSFGTGLETQYF
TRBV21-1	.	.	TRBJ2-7	TGTGCCAGCAGCAAATGGGGGGGGCTAGGCTCCTACGAGCAGTACTTC	CASSKWGGLGSYEQYF
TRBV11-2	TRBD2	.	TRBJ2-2	TGTGCCAGCAGCTACCGGGCTAGCGGGAGGGTACACGGGGAGCTGTTTTTT	CASSYRASGRVHGELFF
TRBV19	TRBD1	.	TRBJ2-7	TGTGCCAGCCGACAGGGAGTCTACGAGCAGTACTTC	CASRQGVYEQYF
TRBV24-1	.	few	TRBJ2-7	TGTGCCACCAGTGATACTAGGGCAGGCGAGCAGTACTTC	CATSDTRAGEQYF
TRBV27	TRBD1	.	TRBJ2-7	TGTGCCAGCAGCCAAACAGGGGGCGAGCAGTACTTC	CASSQTGGEQYF
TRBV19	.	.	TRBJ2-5	TGTGCCAGTAGTGGGACTGTCGGGACCCAGTACTTC	CASSGTVGTQYF
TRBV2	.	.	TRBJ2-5	TGTGCCAGCAGTGAAGAAGGAGGAGGGACCCAGTACTTC	CASSEEGGGTQYF